The clone carrying this TCR beta chain was seen only a few times. These data are taken from a study of early T cells in non-severe SARS-CoV-2 infection. The CDR3 has 16 residues. Trimming took 0 bases from V and 5 from J; bases not matched to a gene: 6. The V gene's germline CDR1 is MNHEY and CDR2 SVGAGI. TCRdb independently ran MiXCR on the 5' RACE reads; one entry per CDR3 protein. The sample records tens of thousands of distinct CDR3 sequences, about 9.9% being singletons. This sequence joins TRBV6-5 and TRBJ2-1; TRBD2 agrees at 8 bases. Sequenced: whole blood. This clonotype originated in an adult who was a healthcare worker with PCR-confirmed SARS-CoV-2 infection or an uninfected control (not recorded which). The CDR3 spells CASSYSPSGGNNEQFF. The CDR3 nucleotides read TGTGCCAGCAGTTACTCCCCCAGCGGGGGAAACAATGAGCAGTTCTTC.